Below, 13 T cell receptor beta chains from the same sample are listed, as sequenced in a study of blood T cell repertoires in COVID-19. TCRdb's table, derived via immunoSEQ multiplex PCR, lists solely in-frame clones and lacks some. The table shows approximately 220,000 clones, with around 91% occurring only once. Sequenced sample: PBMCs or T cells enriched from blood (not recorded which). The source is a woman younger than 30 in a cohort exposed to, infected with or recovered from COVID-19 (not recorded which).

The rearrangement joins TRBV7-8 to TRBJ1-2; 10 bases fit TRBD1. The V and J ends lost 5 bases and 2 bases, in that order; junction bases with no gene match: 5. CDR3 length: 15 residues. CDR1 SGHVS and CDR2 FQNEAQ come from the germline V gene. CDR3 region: CASSRRTGGNYGYTF. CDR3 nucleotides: TGTGCCAGCAGCCGCAGGACAGGGGGGAACTATGGCTACACCTTC.

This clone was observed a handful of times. CDR3 DNA sequence: TGTGCCAGTCGGCGGGAGCGGGCTTTCTTT. Translation: CASRRERAFF. The chain links TRBV19 to TRBJ1-1; no reliable D call. This CDR3 contains 10 residues. Germline CDR1 LNHDA, CDR2 SQIVND (reference sequence). Trimming stripped 8 bases from V and 11 bases from J, with 12 bases between.

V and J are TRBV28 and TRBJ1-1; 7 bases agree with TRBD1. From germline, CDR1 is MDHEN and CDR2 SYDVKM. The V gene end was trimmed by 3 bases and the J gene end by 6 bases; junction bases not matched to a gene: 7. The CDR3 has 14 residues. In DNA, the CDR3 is TGTGCCAGCAGTTTGACAGGGCGCAAGTCTGAAGCTTTCTTT. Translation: CASSLTGRKSEAFF.

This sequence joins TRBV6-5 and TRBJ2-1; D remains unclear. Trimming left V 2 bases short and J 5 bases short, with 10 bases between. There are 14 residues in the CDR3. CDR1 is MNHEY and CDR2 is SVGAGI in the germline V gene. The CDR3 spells CASSYKPGNNEQFF. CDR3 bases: TGTGCCAGCAGTTACAAGCCCGGTAACAATGAGCAGTTCTTC.

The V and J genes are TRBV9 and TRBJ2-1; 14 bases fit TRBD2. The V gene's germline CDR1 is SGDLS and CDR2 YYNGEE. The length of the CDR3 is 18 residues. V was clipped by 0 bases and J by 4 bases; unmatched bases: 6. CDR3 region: CASSVEGGLAGGYNEQFF. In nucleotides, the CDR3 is TGTGCCAGCAGCGTAGAAGGTGGACTAGCGGGAGGTTACAATGAGCAGTTCTTC.

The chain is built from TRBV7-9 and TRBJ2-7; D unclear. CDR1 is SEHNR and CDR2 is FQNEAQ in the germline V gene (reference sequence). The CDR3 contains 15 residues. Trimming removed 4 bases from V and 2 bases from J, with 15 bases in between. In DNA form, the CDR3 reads TGTGCCAGCAGCTCTCGGGTTGGAAGAACCTACGAGCAGTACTTC. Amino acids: CASSSRVGRTYEQYF. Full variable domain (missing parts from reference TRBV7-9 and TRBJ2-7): DTGVSQNPRHKITKRGQNVTFRCDPISEHNRLYWYRQTLGQGPEFLTYFQNEAQLEKSRLLSDRFSAERPKGSFSTLEIQRTEQGDSAMYLCASSSRVGRTYEQYFGPGTRLTVT.

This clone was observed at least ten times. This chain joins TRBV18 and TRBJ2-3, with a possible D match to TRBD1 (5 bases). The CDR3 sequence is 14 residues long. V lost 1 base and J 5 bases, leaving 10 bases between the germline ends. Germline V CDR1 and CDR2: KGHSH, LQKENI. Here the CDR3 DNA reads TGTGCCAGCTCACCACGCATCAGGGAAGATACGCAGTATTTT. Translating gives CASSPRIREDTQYF.

The CDR3 DNA is TGCACCAGCAGCCAAGATCCCAGGGGGATAGGGGGCACTGAAGCTTTCTTT. This translates into CTSSQDPRGIGGTEAFF. The V call is TRBV1, the J call TRBJ1-1; TRBD1 reflects the table's D call only, with no check against the DNA. TRBV1 is noted as a pseudogene. CDR3 length: 17 amino acids.

CDR3 region: CASSSRRATGTFF. The CDR3 nucleotides read TGTGCCAGCAGCTCCCGACGAGCTACGGGAACTTTCTTT. The V and J genes are TRBV11-2 and TRBJ1-1; unclear D gene. Trimming took off 4 bases at V and 12 bases at J, with 18 bases between the two ends. Germline CDR1 reads SGHAT; CDR2 reads FQNNGV. This CDR3 is 13 amino acids long. Full variable domain (rest looked up from reference TRBV11-2 and TRBJ1-1): EAGVAQSPRYKIIEKRQSVAFWCNPISGHATLYWYQQILGQGPKLLIQFQNNGVVDDSQLPKDRFSAERLKGVDSTLKIQPAKLEDSAVYLCASSSRRATGTFFGQGTRLTVV.

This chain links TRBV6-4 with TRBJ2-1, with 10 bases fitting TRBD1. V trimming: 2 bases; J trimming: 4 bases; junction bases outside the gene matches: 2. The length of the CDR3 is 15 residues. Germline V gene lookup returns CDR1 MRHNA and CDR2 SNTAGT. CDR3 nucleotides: TGTGCCAGCAGTGACCCGGGACAGGGGTACAATGAGCAGTTCTTC. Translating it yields CASSDPGQGYNEQFF.

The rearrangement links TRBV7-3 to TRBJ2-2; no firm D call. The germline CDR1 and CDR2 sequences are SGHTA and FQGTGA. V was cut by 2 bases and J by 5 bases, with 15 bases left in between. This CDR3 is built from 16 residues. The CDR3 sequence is CASSLEAVPLTGELFF. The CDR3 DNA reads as TGTGCCAGCAGCTTAGAGGCTGTACCCCTTACCGGGGAGCTGTTTTTT.

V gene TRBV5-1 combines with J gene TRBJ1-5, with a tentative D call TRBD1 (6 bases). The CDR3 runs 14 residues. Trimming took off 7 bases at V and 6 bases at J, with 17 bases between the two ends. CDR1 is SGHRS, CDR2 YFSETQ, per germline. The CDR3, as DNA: TGCGCCAGCTATAACAGGGACGGAGGTCAGCCCCAGCATTTT. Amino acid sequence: CASYNRDGGQPQHF.

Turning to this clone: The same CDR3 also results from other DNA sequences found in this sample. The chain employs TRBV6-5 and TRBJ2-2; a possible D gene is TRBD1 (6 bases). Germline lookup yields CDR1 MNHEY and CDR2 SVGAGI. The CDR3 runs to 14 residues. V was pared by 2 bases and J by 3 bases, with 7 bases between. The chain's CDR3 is CASSYGQHTGELFF. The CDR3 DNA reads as TGTGCCAGCAGTTACGGACAGCACACCGGGGAGCTGTTTTTT.